This T cell receptor beta chain was captured by sequencing in a study of T cells in localized non-small cell lung cancer. The CDR3 loop spans 14 amino acids. Germline V lookup: CDR1 KGHSH, CDR2 LQKENI. V lost 6 bases, J lost 1 base, and 12 bases lay in between. Clones were sequenced by immunoSEQ multiplex PCR, and TCRdb holds only the in-frame ones, with some missing. Of 1,500 to 2,000 clones detected, about two fifths appear once; the ten largest clones hold around 40%. The sample consisted of lung tumor tissue, taken before any cancer treatment. This chain joins TRBV18 and TRBJ1-1, with D perhaps TRBD1 (6 bases). The sequence came from a male donor at least 60 years old with stage II lung adenocarcinoma. CDR3 protein: CASSMQGQNTEAFF. In DNA form, the CDR3 reads TGTGCCAGCTCTATGCAGGGACAGAACACTGAAGCTTTCTTT. The full variable domain, its missing parts supplied by reference TRBV18 and TRBJ1-1, is NAGVMQNPRHLVRRRGQEARLRCSPMKGHSHVYWYRQLPEEGLKFMVYLQKENIIDESGMPKERFSAEFPKEGPSILRIQQVVRGDSAAYFCASSMQGQNTEAFFGQGTRLTVV.